This T cell receptor beta chain originates from a study of T cell repertoires in cytomegalovirus infection. One entry per CDR3 protein, called by TCRdb with MiXCR from the reads. This table has some 160,000 distinct CDR3 sequences, approximately 17% appearing once. The TCR originated in a human donor in good health (CMV status not recorded). Some clones in this sample may be carry-over from other donors' samples. The sequenced sample consisted of CD8+ T cells from PBMCs.

CDR3 DNA: TGTGCCAGCAGCTTGGATAATCCGGGGGAGGCGGCAGATACGCAGTATTTT. Its protein product is CASSLDNPGEAADTQYF. This chain links TRBV5-5 with TRBJ2-3; the D gene is possibly TRBD2 (6 bases). This CDR3 contains 17 residues. CDR1 SGHKS and CDR2 YYEKEE come from the germline V gene (reference sequence). Trimming pared 0 bases from V and 4 bases from J, leaving 18 bases between. The variable domain in full, with the rest retrieved from reference TRBV5-5 and TRBJ2-3, is DAGVTQSPTHLIKTRGQQVTLRCSPISGHKSVSWYQQVLGQGPQFIFQYYEKEERGRGNFPDRFSARQFPNYSSELNVNALLLGDSALYLCASSLDNPGEAADTQYFGPGTRLTVL.